This T cell receptor (beta chain) was identified in a study of blood T cell repertoires in COVID-19. At the level of the study: Whether acute or convalescent, the COVID-19 samples came from the United States, Italy and Spain. Sample material is recorded as cDNA or gDNA derived from T cells, B-cell-depleted T cells, or PBMCs.

Methods used by the authors: The assay estimated nucleated cells by amplifying reference gene primers. Sequencing was performed with immunoSEQ multiplex PCR; in TCRdb, only in-frame clones are kept and a portion is missing. Clonal size and the V and J genes are those of that table, whereas D and trimming came from the DNA. The data contain under 150,000 clones, around 84% of them singletons. V lost 6 bases and J lost 6, with 19 bases in between. Germline V lookup: CDR1 MDHEN, CDR2 SYDVKM. The CDR3 is 15 amino acids. This receptor was taken from a human donor in a cohort sampled during active COVID-19. The chain is built from TRBV28 and TRBJ2-3; weak D call: TRBD2 (5 bases). Sequenced input: peripheral blood. CDR3 coding DNA: TGTGCCAGCAGCTGGGGAGTGGCGCCATGGGATACGCAGTATTTT. It encodes CASSWGVAPWDTQYF.